A selection of T cell receptor beta chains follows, all from one sample in a study of T cell responses to AZD1222 COVID-19 vaccine. This table comes from immunoSEQ multiplex PCR, and its TCRdb copy is limited to in-frame clones, with some not included. This sample has 150,000 to 200,000 clones, with approximately 92% found just once. The material sequenced was peripheral blood, taken on day 0 of AZD1222 vaccination. The source of these receptors is an adult in good health. CDR3s include the opening cysteine and the closing phenylalanine or tryptophan. D genes are given only for firm matches. Some rows have no size entry. The others give once, few or many, or a class for an expanded clone.

TRBV10-3	.	TRBD2	TRBJ2-3	TGTGCCATCAGTGGGACCCTAGCGGGGGTCACAGATACGCAGTATTTT	CAISGTLAGVTDTQYF
TRBV19	once	.	TRBJ2-1	TGTGCCAGTAGTATCGGCGGGCGGAATCGACAGTTCTTC	CASSIGGRNRQFF
TRBV10-3	.	.	TRBJ1-5	TGTGCCATCAACCTGGGGTTCGGTCAGCCCCAGCATTTT	CAINLGFGQPQHF
TRBV27	.	.	TRBJ1-2	TGTGCCAGCAGCCCGGGGGGGGGAAATTACGGCTACACCTTC	CASSPGGGNYGYTF
TRBV5-1	.	.	TRBJ2-5	TGCGCCAGCAGCTTGAGGGCCAGCGGCGAATATCAGGAGACCCAGTACTTC	CASSLRASGEYQETQYF
TRBV19	.	.	TRBJ1-2	TGTGCCAGTAGCCTCCGGGACCAGGGGAACTATGGCTACACCTTC	CASSLRDQGNYGYTF
TRBV19	once	.	TRBJ2-7	TGTGCCAGTAGTATAGACAACGACAGTAACGAGCAGTACTTC	CASSIDNDSNEQYF
TRBV29-1	.	TRBD1	TRBJ1-5	TGCAGCGTTGGGGGAGGGGGCTTCAACCAGCCCCAGCATTTT	CSVGGGGFNQPQHF
TRBV18	.	TRBD1	TRBJ1-1	TGTGCCAGCTCAGGGGGCCCCAGGGGGCCTGAAGCTTTCTTT	CASSGGPRGPEAFF
TRBV24-1	.	.	TRBJ1-1	TGTGCCACCAGTGTGGGGAAACAAGCTTTCTTT	CATSVGKQAFF
TRBV19	.	.	TRBJ1-1	TGTGCCAGTAAATCGGGCCCTGAAGCTTTCTTT	CASKSGPEAFF
TRBV6-2/TRBV6-3	.	TRBD1	TRBJ1-1	TGTGCCAGCAGCCCCGCGGACAGGGCTTTCATGAACACTGAAGCTTTCTTT	CASSPADRAFMNTEAFF
TRBV5-6	many	.	TRBJ2-2	TGTGCCAGCAGCTTGGGGGGCACGAACACCGGGGAGCTGTTTTTT	CASSLGGTNTGELFF